There are many counts of the clone carrying this T cell receptor beta chain. Its antigen is unknown. For the second PCR, which ran for roughly 6 to 12 cycles, a sample-barcoded 5' primer and a J-beta primer mix were used. A template-switch adaptor that had 12 random nucleotides put a tag on each cDNA molecule. TCRdb ran MiXCR on the 5' RACE reads and lists one entry per CDR3 protein. The table records approximately 810,000 distinct CDR3 sequences, around 26% of them present only once. This sample is part of a study of blood T cells in healthy people across ages. Whole-study results and caveats: Diversity figures derived from one million T cells were judged to underestimate the true value.

Per sample, a minimum of 6 million PBMCs were isolated. Germline V CDR1 and CDR2: LGHDT, YNNKEL (reference sequence). Trimming removed 6 bases from V and 4 bases from J, with 15 bases in between. The CDR3 contains 14 residues. The sequence was obtained from a woman of 80 years or more in good health. Material: blood. The chain joins TRBV3-1 to TRBJ2-5, with D tentatively TRBD2 (6 bases). CDR3 nucleotides: TGTGCCAGCAGGCGGGAAGTATCAAGAGAGACCCAGTACTTC. Protein sequence: CASRREVSRETQYF.